This TCR beta chain was captured in a study of blood T cell repertoires in COVID-19. Study-wide context: Acute and convalescent COVID-19 specimens originated in the United States, Italy and Spain. PBMCs, B-cell-depleted T cells, or T cells were the source of the cDNA or gDNA that made up the material.

V was shortened by 2 bases and J by 3 bases, with 8 bases between the two germline ends. This CDR3 region has 13 residues. CDR1 is SGHVS and CDR2 is FQNEAQ in the germline V gene. Authors' analysis steps: Estimates of nucleated cell counts were drawn from the amplification of reference gene primers. TCRdb's copy holds only in-frame clones and misses some; the assay was immunoSEQ multiplex PCR. The V and J calls and the clone size are those of that table, but D and trimming were determined from the DNA. The sample consists of some 96,000 clones, approximately 90% of them appearing once. Sample: peripheral blood. This TCR was recovered from a man between 45 and 60 years old with active COVID-19. V usage is TRBV7-8 and J usage is TRBJ2-7; possible D gene TRBD1, 6 bases. The CDR3 spells CASSLSRGYEQYF. The DNA of the CDR3 is TGTGCCAGCAGCTTAAGCAGGGGCTACGAGCAGTACTTC.